This TCR beta chain is from a study of T cell repertoires in cytomegalovirus infection. As for the study in general: It can be stated that public TCR beta signatures indicated CMV infection as well as a matching HLA type. Findings and caveats of the study: HLA-C-restricted, CMV-specific TCR beta clonotypes were dominant ex vivo. Carriers of CMV and the relevant HLA type were discriminated by public TCR beta frequency.

TCRdb redid the calling of the reads with MiXCR, one entry per CDR3 protein. The table lists hundreds of thousands of distinct CDR3 sequences, approximately 33% of them singletons, with around an eighth in the top ten. With regard to this clonotype: Its cognate antigen is unknown.

Trimming removed 0 bases from V and 3 bases from J; junction bases left unmatched: 4. Germline V gene sequence: CDR1 LGHDT, CDR2 YNNKEL (reference sequence). There are 16 residues in the CDR3. The chain employs TRBV3-1 and TRBJ2-1; 8 bases line up with TRBD1. The source is a human donor in good health (CMV status not recorded). Some clones in this sample may be carry-over from other donors' samples. Specimen: cultured CD8+ T cells from PBMCs, collected from culture after CMV antigen stimulation. CDR3 nucleotide sequence: TGTGCCAGCAGCCAAGATACAGGGGGGAACTACAATGAGCAGTTCTTC. Translation: CASSQDTGGNYNEQFF.